This T cell receptor (beta chain) appears in the sequencing data of a study of cytomegalovirus exposure and HLA in healthy donors. This CDR3 region has 17 residues. V lost 6 bases to trimming and J lost 2 bases, with 23 bases between them. Germline-derived CDR1 and CDR2 are LNHDA and SQIVND (reference sequence). On this clone: Antigen unknown.

Study observations and caveats: The likely explanation for a cluster of highly shared sequence variants was sequencing artifact.

It was with 60 Vbeta and 13 Jbeta primers that the PCR ran. The protocol was immunoSEQ multiplex PCR, while the TCRdb copy is restricted to in-frame clones and leaves out a portion. The repertoire has around 300,000 clones, roughly 70% of them found once; the top ten carry under 3%. This clonotype originated in a female donor in good health and CMV-seronegative. This rearrangement joins TRBV19 to TRBJ2-7; TRBD1 is a possible D gene (6 bases). Source material: PBMCs. The CDR3: CASSWSTGSLPPYEQYF. CDR3 nucleotides: TGTGCCAGTAGCTGGAGTACAGGGTCTCTCCCGCCCTACGAGCAGTACTTC.